A selection of T cell receptor beta chains follows, all from one sample in a study of T cell repertoires in cytomegalovirus infection. No cognate antigen is known for these TCRs. TCRdb re-called the reads with MiXCR, one entry per CDR3 protein. The table lists about a million distinct CDR3 sequences, around 32% of them singletons. This material consisted of cultured CD8+ T cells from PBMCs, taken from culture after CMV antigen stimulation. The receptor source for this set is a human donor in good health (CMV status not recorded). Some clones in this sample may be carry-over from other donors' samples. Each CDR3 is given with its conserved first and last residue. D genes are given only for firm matches. The size field is filled for only some rows; it gives once, few, many or a size class.

D	V	size	J	CDR3	DNA
-	TRBV27	-	TRBJ1-5	CASRMGPGSPNQPQHF	TGTGCCAGCCGTATGGGGCCGGGCAGCCCCAATCAGCCCCAGCATTTT
-	TRBV6-2/TRBV6-3	few	TRBJ2-1	CASSYWRNEQFF	TGTGCCAGCAGTTACTGGCGAAATGAGCAGTTCTTC
TRBD1	TRBV6-5	once	TRBJ1-1	CALGGFGTEAFF	TGTGCTCTAGGGGGCTTTGGCACTGAAGCTTTCTTT
TRBD1	TRBV6-6	-	TRBJ1-2	CASKTPLTGRLQYGYTF	TGTGCCAGCAAGACGCCCTTGACAGGGCGACTCCAGTATGGCTACACCTTC
-	TRBV5-6	-	TRBJ1-2	CASAIHLGRNYGYTF	TGTGCCAGCGCCATACACCTGGGACGGAACTATGGCTACACCTTC
-	TRBV9	once	TRBJ2-6	CANSVTTRSSGANVLTF	TGTGCCAACAGCGTGACTACCAGGAGCTCTGGGGCCAACGTCCTGACTTTC
-	TRBV28	few	TRBJ1-5	CASRRGPVRNQPQHF	TGTGCCAGCAGACGAGGGCCCGTCCGCAATCAGCCCCAGCATTTT
TRBD1	TRBV6-5	many	TRBJ2-3	CASNADRGPTDTQYF	TGTGCCAGCAACGCAGACAGGGGTCCCACAGATACGCAGTATTTT
-	TRBV12-3/TRBV12-4	-	TRBJ1-2	CASSLVAETIYGYTF	TGTGCCAGCAGTTTGGTGGCGGAGACAATATATGGCTACACCTTC
-	TRBV4-1	-	TRBJ1-1	CASSQGFLVTEAFF	TGTGCCAGCAGCCAAGGGTTCTTGGTCACTGAAGCTTTCTTT
-	TRBV7-8	-	TRBJ1-2	CASSLGAGLGRLANYGHTF	TGTGCCAGCAGCTTAGGAGCCGGGCTTGGACGCTTAGCTAACTATGGCCACACCTTC
-	TRBV4-1	few	TRBJ2-4	CASSQRPNIQYF	TGCGCCAGCAGCCAACGACCAAACATTCAGTACTTC
-	TRBV5-4	-	TRBJ2-7	CASSLYQGSYEQYF	TGTGCCAGCAGCTTATACCAGGGTTCCTACGAGCAGTACTTC
TRBD2	TRBV6-5	many	TRBJ2-3	CASSYSALAGDGTDTQYF	TGTGCCAGCAGTTACTCAGCACTAGCGGGGGACGGCACAGATACGCAGTATTTT
-	TRBV24-1	few	TRBJ1-1	CATSDSGGMNTEAFF	TGTGCCACCAGTGATTCCGGGGGGATGAACACTGAAGCTTTCTTT
-	TRBV5-1	-	TRBJ1-2	CASSWRQPQDGYTF	TGCGCCAGCAGCTGGAGACAGCCCCAAGATGGCTACACCTTC
-	TRBV19	few	TRBJ1-6	CASSIDGAGSPLHF	TGTGCCAGTAGTATAGATGGCGCTGGATCACCCCTCCACTTT
-	TRBV5-1	-	TRBJ1-1	CASSLGVAGKNTEAFF	TGCGCCAGCAGCTTGGGTGTCGCAGGGAAGAACACTGAAGCTTTCTTT
TRBD1	TRBV27	few	TRBJ1-2	CASSLYWDRATQYGYTF	TGTGCCAGCAGTTTATACTGGGACAGGGCCACCCAATATGGCTACACCTTC
TRBD2	TRBV7-6	few	TRBJ2-1	CASSFTSGGRDEQFF	TGTGCCAGCAGCTTTACTAGCGGGGGGAGAGATGAGCAGTTCTTC
-	TRBV13	-	TRBJ1-4	CASSHRSQGLRNEKLFF	TGTGCCAGCAGCCACCGGTCGCAGGGTCTTAGGAATGAAAAACTGTTTTTT
-	TRBV7-6	few	TRBJ2-4	CASSLAWGSGNIQYF	TGTGCCAGCAGCTTAGCTTGGGGCTCAGGGAACATTCAGTACTTC
-	TRBV27	-	TRBJ2-5	CASSYHALGLETQYF	TGTGCCAGCAGTTACCACGCCCTAGGGTTAGAGACCCAGTACTTC
TRBD1	TRBV27	few	TRBJ2-7	CASSSGTGGADEQYF	TGTGCCAGCAGCTCCGGGACAGGGGGCGCAGACGAGCAGTACTTC
-	TRBV7-9	few	TRBJ2-1	CASSFIGGGNEQFF	TGTGCCAGCAGCTTTATAGGCGGAGGCAATGAGCAGTTCTTC
TRBD1	TRBV29-1	few	TRBJ2-3	CSFQITGGGTDTQYF	TGCAGCTTCCAAATTACAGGGGGAGGCACAGATACGCAGTATTTT
-	TRBV7-2	-	TRBJ1-1	CASSPLDWGGRPTEAFF	TGTGCCAGCAGCCCTTTGGACTGGGGAGGTCGGCCCACTGAAGCTTTCTTT
TRBD1	TRBV12-3/TRBV12-4	few	TRBJ1-5	CASGQGIDQPQHF	TGTGCCTCGGGACAGGGGATCGATCAGCCCCAGCATTTT
-	TRBV5-8	-	TRBJ1-5	CASSPGVRPDNQPQHF	TGTGCCAGCAGCCCCGGGGTAAGACCCGATAATCAGCCCCAGCATTTT
TRBD1	TRBV7-6	many	TRBJ1-5	CASSLGQGHSNQPQHF	TGTGCCAGCAGCTTAGGACAGGGCCATAGCAATCAGCCCCAGCATTTT
TRBD1	TRBV27	few	TRBJ1-6	CASSHIPTGPASPLHF	TGTGCCAGCAGTCACATCCCGACAGGGCCAGCATCCCCCCTCCACTTT
-	TRBV11-3	few	TRBJ2-1	CASSRWGIDEQFF	TGTGCCAGCAGCCGATGGGGAATAGACGAGCAGTTCTTC